Included here is one TCR beta chain sequence, with context. This sample is part of a study of siplizumab effects on memory and regulatory T cells. The assay was immunoSEQ multiplex PCR, and TCRdb's table has in-frame clones only and misses some. The table records over 85,000 clones, 94% of them present only once. The CDR3 runs to 14 residues. The germline gives CDR1 LNHDA, CDR2 SQIVND (reference sequence). V lost 3 bases and J lost 6, with 12 bases in between. The TCR originated in a human donor in good health. The V gene is TRBV19, the J gene TRBJ1-5; D is uncertain. Material for sequencing was non-Treg CD4+ T cells sorted from blood. The CDR3 spells CASSIAGWSQPQHF. The CDR3, as DNA: TGTGCCAGTAGTATCGCGGGGTGGAGTCAGCCCCAGCATTTT.